This TCR beta chain stems from a study of cytomegalovirus exposure and HLA in healthy donors. This CDR3 has 14 residues. V lost 2 bases to trimming and J lost 7 bases; unmatched junction nucleotides: 10. Germline V gene sequence: CDR1 GTSNPN, CDR2 SVGIG (reference sequence). Study outcomes and limitations: Fewer N-insertions than the approximately 700-donor mean were reportedly shown by an Asian-associated ancestry cluster in a later analysis. A further, later analysis showed that HLA-associated TCR beta chains (compared with equally common others) were more clonally expanded.

The PCR made use of 60 Vbeta and 13 Jbeta primers. This table comes from immunoSEQ multiplex PCR, and its TCRdb copy is limited to in-frame clones, with some not included. The table has fewer than 200,000 clones, 76% seen once. Turning to this clone: Its cognate antigen is unknown.

The rearrangement joins TRBV30 to TRBJ1-1; 7 nucleotides match TRBD1. The sample consisted of PBMCs. This TCR derives from a female donor in good health and CMV-seronegative. CDR3 coding DNA: TGTGCCTGGAGTTCAACCCAGGGGGTGGGTGAAGCTTTCTTT. This encodes CAWSSTQGVGEAFF.